These T cell receptor beta chains were read from a single sample in a study of blood T cell repertoires in COVID-19. The table came from immunoSEQ multiplex PCR; TCRdb's copy has only in-frame clones and leaves some out. The data show about 200,000 clones, approximately 80% seen once. Input material: PBMCs or T cells enriched from blood (not recorded which). All receptors come from a woman in her forties with acute COVID-19. Each CDR3 is given with its conserved first and last residue. D genes are given only for firm matches. Some rows mark clone size as missing; the rest say once, few, many or name a class of expanded clone.

v_call	d_call	clone_size	j_call	cdr3_nt	cdr3_aa
TRBV7-3	-	-	TRBJ1-3	TGTGCCAGCAGCCCGGACAGAAACACCATATATTTT	CASSPDRNTIYF
TRBV10-3	TRBD1	-	TRBJ1-5	TGTGCCATCGGGACAGGAGGAGGTCAGCCCCAGCATTTT	CAIGTGGGQPQHF
TRBV19	TRBD1	-	TRBJ2-1	TGTGCCAGTAGTAGCCTCGGACAGGGGGACAATGAGCAGTTCTTC	CASSSLGQGDNEQFF
TRBV3-1/TRBV3-2	-	-	TRBJ2-1	TGTGCCAGCAGCCAAGATAGTGTAGTCAATGAGCAGTTCTTC	CASSQDSVVNEQFF
TRBV12-3/TRBV12-4	-	-	TRBJ1-5	TGTGCCAGCACCGACCAGAGGCAGCCCCAGCATTTT	CASTDQRQPQHF
TRBV7-2	-	-	TRBJ2-1	TGTGCCAGCAGTTTGGGACACGCGGCCTACAATGAGCAGTTCTTC	CASSLGHAAYNEQFF
TRBV10-3	TRBD2	-	TRBJ2-1	TGTGCCATCAGTGAGGCTAGCGGGGGCAACAATGAGCAGTTCTTC	CAISEASGGNNEQFF
TRBV7-3	TRBD1	few	TRBJ1-2	TGTGCCAGCAGCTCTACAGGGGGCGCCTATGGCTACACCTTC	CASSSTGGAYGYTF
TRBV19	-	-	TRBJ1-5	TGTGCCAGTGGTTCGCGACAGCCTAATCAGCCCCAGCATTTT	CASGSRQPNQPQHF
TRBV30	-	few	TRBJ2-2	TGTGCCTCCCGAGCGGGGGAGCTGTTTTTT	CASRAGELFF
TRBV10-3	TRBD1	-	TRBJ2-1	TGTGCCATCAGTGTGGGACAGGGAACCTACAATGAGCAGTTCTTC	CAISVGQGTYNEQFF
TRBV7-2	-	-	TRBJ1-6	TGTGCCAGCAGCTATTTAAATTCACCCCTCCACTTT	CASSYLNSPLHF
TRBV5-1	TRBD1	-	TRBJ2-1	TGCGCCAGCAGCGACTTGGTGGGACAGGGAAATGAGCAGTTCTTC	CASSDLVGQGNEQFF
TRBV27	-	-	TRBJ2-5	TGTGCCAGCAGTTCCACGTTAAGGGAGTGGCAAGAGACCCAGTACTTC	CASSSTLREWQETQYF
TRBV6-2/TRBV6-3	-	few	TRBJ2-1	TGTGCCAGCAACCCCGGATTACCTCAGAGGTCCTACAATGAGCAGTTCTTC	CASNPGLPQRSYNEQFF
TRBV3-1/TRBV3-2	-	-	TRBJ2-1	TGTGCCAGCAGCCGGATACGACAGGGAGGCAATGAGCAGTTCTTC	CASSRIRQGGNEQFF
TRBV19	-	once	TRBJ2-2	TGTGCCAGCCGACAGGTTGGGACCGGGGAGCTGTTTTTT	CASRQVGTGELFF
TRBV6-5	-	-	TRBJ1-2	TGTGCCTCCCGAGGGGGGGGGCCGGCGGGCTACACCTTC	CASRGGGPAGYTF
TRBV30	-	-	TRBJ1-4	TGTGCCTGGAGTACCGGGGTAGGTGAAAAACTGTTTTTT	CAWSTGVGEKLFF
TRBV6-5	-	-	TRBJ2-2	TGTGCCAGCAGTTTCCGGGGGAGACTAAACACCGGGGAGCTGTTTTTT	CASSFRGRLNTGELFF
TRBV27	TRBD2	-	TRBJ2-1	TGTGCCAGCAGTCAAACTAGCGGGAAATGGAATGAGCAGTTCTTC	CASSQTSGKWNEQFF
TRBV6-5	-	-	TRBJ2-5	TGTGCCAGCAGTTACACCGGGGAGACCCAGTACTTC	CASSYTGETQYF
TRBV29-1	TRBD1	-	TRBJ2-1	TGCAGCGTGGACAGGGGCACTGAGCAGTTCTTC	CSVDRGTEQFF
TRBV2	-	-	TRBJ1-3	TGTGCCAGCAGTGAACGGTCCTCTGGAAACACCATATATTTT	CASSERSSGNTIYF
TRBV7-2	-	-	TRBJ2-5	TGTGCCAGCAGCTTAAACCGGGGTGTGGAGACCCAGTACTTC	CASSLNRGVETQYF